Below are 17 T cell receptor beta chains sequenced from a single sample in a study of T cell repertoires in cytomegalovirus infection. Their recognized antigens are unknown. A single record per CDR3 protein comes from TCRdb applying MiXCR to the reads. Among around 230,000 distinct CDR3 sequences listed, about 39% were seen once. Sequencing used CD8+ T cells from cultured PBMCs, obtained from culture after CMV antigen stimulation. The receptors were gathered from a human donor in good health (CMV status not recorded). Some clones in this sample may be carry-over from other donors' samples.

The CDR3 sequence is CASSGPRQGIYNEQFF. The CDR3 nucleotides read TGTGCCAGCAGCGGGCCAAGGCAGGGAATCTACAATGAGCAGTTCTTC. The genes are TRBV7-9 and TRBJ2-1; TRBD1 might be the D (5 bases). The germline V gene has CDR1 SEHNR and CDR2 FQNEAQ (reference sequence). CDR3 length: 16 amino acids. The germline V and J ends were trimmed by 5 bases and 3 bases, with 17 bases remaining between them.

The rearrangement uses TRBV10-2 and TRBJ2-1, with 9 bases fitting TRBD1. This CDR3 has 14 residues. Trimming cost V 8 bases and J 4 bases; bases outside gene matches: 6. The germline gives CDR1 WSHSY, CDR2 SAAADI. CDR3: CASLTGGLYNEQFF. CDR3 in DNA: TGCGCCAGCCTTACAGGGGGCCTATACAATGAGCAGTTCTTC.

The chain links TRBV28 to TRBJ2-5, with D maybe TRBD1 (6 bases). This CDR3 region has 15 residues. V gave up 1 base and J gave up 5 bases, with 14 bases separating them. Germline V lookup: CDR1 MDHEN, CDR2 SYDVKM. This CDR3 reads CASSLFGTPGETQYF. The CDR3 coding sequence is TGTGCCAGCAGTTTATTCGGGACACCCGGGGAGACCCAGTACTTC. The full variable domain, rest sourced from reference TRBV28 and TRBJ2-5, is DVKVTQSSRYLVKRTGEKVFLECVQDMDHENMFWYRQDPGLGLRLIYFSYDVKMKEKGDIPEGYSVSREKKERFSLILESASTNQTSMYLCASSLFGTPGETQYFGPGTRLLVL.

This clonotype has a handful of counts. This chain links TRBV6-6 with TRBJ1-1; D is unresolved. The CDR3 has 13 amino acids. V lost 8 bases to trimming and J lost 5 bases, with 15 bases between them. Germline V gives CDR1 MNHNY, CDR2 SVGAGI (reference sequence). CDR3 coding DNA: TGTGCCAGCTCGGGGATCAGTTCGACTGAAGCTTTCTTT. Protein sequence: CASSGISSTEAFF.

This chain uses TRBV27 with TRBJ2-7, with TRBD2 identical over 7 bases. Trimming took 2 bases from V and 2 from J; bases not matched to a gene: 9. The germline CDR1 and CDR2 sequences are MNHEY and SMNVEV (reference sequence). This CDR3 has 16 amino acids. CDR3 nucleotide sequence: TGTGCCAGCAGTTTAATTGCCAGCGGGATTACCTACGAGCAGTACTTC. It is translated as CASSLIASGITYEQYF.

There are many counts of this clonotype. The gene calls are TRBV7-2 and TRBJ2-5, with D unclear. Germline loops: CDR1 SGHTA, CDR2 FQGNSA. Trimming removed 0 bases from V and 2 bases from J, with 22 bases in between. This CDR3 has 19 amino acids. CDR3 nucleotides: TGTGCCAGCAGCTTAGCGCATGTCAGTTCTCCCCGGATACAAGAGACCCAGTACTTC. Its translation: CASSLAHVSSPRIQETQYF.

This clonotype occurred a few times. The CDR3 protein is CASSYSGSDTEAFF. Here the CDR3 DNA reads TGTGCCAGCAGTTACTCGGGGTCGGACACTGAAGCTTTCTTT. V is TRBV6-5 and J is TRBJ1-1; no definite D call. CDR1 MNHEY and CDR2 SVGAGI come from the germline V gene. V was cut by 0 bases and J by 3 bases, with 8 bases left in between. CDR3 size: 14 residues.

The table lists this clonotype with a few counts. The CDR3 DNA reads TGTGCCAGCAGCTTTGGGGGATCGGCCGGGGAGCTGTTTTTT. Its protein is CASSFGGSAGELFF. The J gene is TRBJ2-2, the V gene TRBV7-6, with D perhaps given as TRBD1 or TRBD2 (5 bases each). This CDR3 region has 14 residues. Deletions cut 3 bases from V and 6 bases from J, with 11 bases between. CDR1 is SGHVS and CDR2 is FNYEAQ in the germline V gene. The variable domain in full, with the rest retrieved from reference TRBV7-6 and TRBJ2-2, is GAGVSQSPRYKVTKRGQDVALRCDPISGHVSLYWYRQALGQGPEFLTYFNYEAQQDKSGLPNDRFSAERPEGSISTLTIQRTEQRDSAMYRCASSFGGSAGELFFGEGSRLTVL.

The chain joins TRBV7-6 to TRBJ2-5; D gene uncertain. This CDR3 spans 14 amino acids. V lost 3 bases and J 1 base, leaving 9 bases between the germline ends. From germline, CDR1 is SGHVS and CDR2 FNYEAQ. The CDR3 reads CASSLWGTQETQYF. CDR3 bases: TGTGCCAGCAGCTTGTGGGGTACCCAAGAGACCCAGTACTTC.

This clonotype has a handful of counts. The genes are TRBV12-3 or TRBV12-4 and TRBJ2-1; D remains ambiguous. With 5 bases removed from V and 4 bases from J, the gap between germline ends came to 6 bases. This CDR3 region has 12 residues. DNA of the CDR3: TGTGCCAGCAGTATCCGGTACAATGAGCAGTTCTTC. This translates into CASSIRYNEQFF.

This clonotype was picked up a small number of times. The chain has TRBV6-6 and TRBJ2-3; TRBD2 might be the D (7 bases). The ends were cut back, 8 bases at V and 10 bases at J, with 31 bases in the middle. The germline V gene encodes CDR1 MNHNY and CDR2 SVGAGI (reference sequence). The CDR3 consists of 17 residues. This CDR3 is CASHLGGLGGGRWAQYF. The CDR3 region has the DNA TGTGCCAGCCACCTCGGCGGACTAGGAGGGGGGAGATGGGCGCAGTATTTT.

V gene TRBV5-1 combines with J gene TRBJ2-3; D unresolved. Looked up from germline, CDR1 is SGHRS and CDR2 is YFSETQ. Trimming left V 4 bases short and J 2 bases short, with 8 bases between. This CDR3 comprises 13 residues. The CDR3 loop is CASSIRITDTQYF. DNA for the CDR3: TGCGCCAGCAGCATCCGAATCACAGATACGCAGTATTTT.

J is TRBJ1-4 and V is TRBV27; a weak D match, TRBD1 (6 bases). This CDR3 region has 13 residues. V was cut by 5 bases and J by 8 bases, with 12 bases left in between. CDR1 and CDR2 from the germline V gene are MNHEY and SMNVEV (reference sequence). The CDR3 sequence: CASSDRSLEKLFF. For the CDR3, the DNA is TGTGCCAGCAGTGACAGGTCCTTGGAAAAACTGTTTTTT.

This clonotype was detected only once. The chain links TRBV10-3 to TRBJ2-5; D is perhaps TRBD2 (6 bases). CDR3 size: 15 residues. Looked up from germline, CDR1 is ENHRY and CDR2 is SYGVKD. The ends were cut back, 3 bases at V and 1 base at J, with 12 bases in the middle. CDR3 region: CAISEAGGIQETQYF. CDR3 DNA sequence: TGTGCCATCAGTGAAGCCGGGGGAATCCAAGAGACCCAGTACTTC.

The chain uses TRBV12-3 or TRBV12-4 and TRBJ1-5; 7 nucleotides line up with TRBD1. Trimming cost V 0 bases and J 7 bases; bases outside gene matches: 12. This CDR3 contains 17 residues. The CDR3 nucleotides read TGTGCCAGCAGTTTAGCGAACCCAGACAGGGTAAAGCAGCCCCAGCATTTT. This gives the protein CASSLANPDRVKQPQHF.

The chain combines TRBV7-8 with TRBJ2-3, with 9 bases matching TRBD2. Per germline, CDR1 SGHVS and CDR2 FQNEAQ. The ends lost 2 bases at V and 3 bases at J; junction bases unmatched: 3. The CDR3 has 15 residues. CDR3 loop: CASSLLAGETDTQYF. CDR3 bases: TGTGCCAGCAGCTTATTAGCGGGAGAGACAGATACGCAGTATTTT.

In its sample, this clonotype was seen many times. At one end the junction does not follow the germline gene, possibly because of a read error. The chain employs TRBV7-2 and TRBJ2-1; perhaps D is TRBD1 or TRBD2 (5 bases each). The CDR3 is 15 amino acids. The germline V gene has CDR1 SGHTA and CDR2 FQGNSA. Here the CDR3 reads CASGFGTPPYNEQFF. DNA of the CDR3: TGTGCCAGCGGCTTCGGGACGCCCCCATACAATGAGCAGTTCTTC.